This TCR beta chain is from a study of response to subunit inactivated influenza vaccine. Study conclusions and caveats: Every seasonal influenza vaccination brings in few new T cells, the authors suggested.

This clonotype was detected only a few times. Antigen specificity is unknown. Each CDR3 protein gets one entry after TCRdb re-called the RT-PCR reads with MiXCR. The sample holds 160,000 or so distinct CDR3 sequences; approximately 10% are singletons and the top ten take around 12%. V gave up 10 bases and J gave up 2 bases; unmatched junction bases: 6. Per the germline V gene, CDR1 is MDHEN and CDR2 is SYDVKM. The CDR3 consists of 14 residues. The V and J genes are TRBV28 and TRBJ2-1; 9 bases agree with TRBD2. Sequenced material: non-naive T cells sorted from PBMCs, taken about 40 days after vaccination. This TCR was sampled from a man aged 45-65 years who received an inactivated influenza vaccine. CDR3 sequence reads: CATGGGAPYNEQFF. The CDR3 region has the DNA TGTGCCACCGGCGGGGGGGCCCCCTACAATGAGCAGTTCTTC.